The 26 T cell receptor beta chains listed next were all sequenced from one sample in a study of control samples from healthy donors and cancer patients. Only in-frame clones appear in the TCRdb table, and some are missing; sequencing was by immunoSEQ multiplex PCR. The sample lists approximately 70,000 clones; about 88% were seen once. Sequencing was done on a sample of blood. These receptors originate from a woman in her fifties or sixties in good health.

This chain uses TRBV29-1 with TRBJ2-7; D gene uncertain. Trimming cost V 1 base and J 6 bases, with 10 bases left between them. The germline V gene encodes CDR1 SQVTM and CDR2 ANQGSEA. The CDR3 extends over 12 amino acids. CDR3 in amino acids: CSVEVVAGEQYF. The CDR3, as DNA: TGCAGCGTTGAAGTGGTGGCAGGCGAGCAGTACTTC.

The chain employs TRBV27 and TRBJ2-1; 8 bases match TRBD2. Germline V gene sequence: CDR1 MNHEY, CDR2 SMNVEV (reference sequence). The J segment lost 0 bases and the V segment lost 6 bases, leaving 1 base of the junction unmatched. This CDR3 has 14 residues. CDR3 in amino acids: CASRSGSSYNEQFF. CDR3 DNA sequence: TGTGCCAGCAGGAGCGGGAGCTCCTACAATGAGCAGTTCTTC.

V is TRBV9 and J is TRBJ2-2; TRBD2 matches 8 bases. This CDR3 region has 18 residues. With 0 bases clipped from V and 3 bases from J, the junction kept 10 bases outside the gene matches. Germline-derived CDR1 and CDR2 are SGDLS and YYNGEE. CDR3 nucleotide sequence: TGTGCCAGCAGCGTAGAGGTGGGAGCAGCGGGGGACACCGGGGAGCTGTTTTTT. Protein product: CASSVEVGAAGDTGELFF.

This clone was observed a few times. The rearrangement uses TRBV7-2 and TRBJ1-2; D not certain. This CDR3 is 15 amino acids long. The V end was cut by 2 bases, the J end by 3 bases, with 13 bases between. Germline V gene lookup returns CDR1 SGHTA and CDR2 FQGNSA. The CDR3 sequence is CASSLMGWEDYGYTF. CDR3 sequence (DNA): TGTGCCAGCAGCTTAATGGGTTGGGAGGACTATGGCTACACCTTC.

The chain links TRBV5-1 to TRBJ1-2; D remains unclear. The CDR3 is made up of 13 amino acids. The germline V and J ends were trimmed by 0 bases and 4 bases, with 7 bases remaining between them. Germline-derived CDR1 and CDR2 are SGHRS and YFSETQ. CDR3 loop: CASSLGAGYGYTF. The DNA of the CDR3 is TGCGCCAGCAGCTTGGGGGCTGGCTATGGCTACACCTTC.

This clone showed up just a few times. The rearrangement joins TRBV18 to TRBJ1-6, with D maybe TRBD1 (5 bases). V gave up 1 base and J gave up 5 bases, with 9 bases separating them. The CDR3 spans 15 residues. Germline V gene lookup returns CDR1 KGHSH and CDR2 LQKENI. CDR3 sequence (DNA): TGTGCCAGCTCACCACGGACAATCGATAATTCACCCCTCCACTTT. The encoded protein is CASSPRTIDNSPLHF. Based on the CDR3 plus reference TRBV18 and TRBJ1-6, the full variable domain is NAGVMQNPRHLVRRRGQEARLRCSPMKGHSHVYWYRQLPEEGLKFMVYLQKENIIDESGMPKERFSAEFPKEGPSILRIQQVVRGDSAAYFCASSPRTIDNSPLHFGNGTRLTVT.

V gene TRBV19 combines with J gene TRBJ2-5; maybe TRBD2 (6 bases). The CDR3 runs 15 residues. The ends were cut back, 3 bases at V and 1 base at J, with 12 bases in the middle. Germline-derived CDR1 and CDR2 are LNHDA and SQIVND (reference sequence). CDR3 loop: CASSIGLLPQETQYF. CDR3 nucleotides: TGTGCCAGTAGTATCGGACTACTCCCCCAAGAGACCCAGTACTTC.

This clone was found once. V and J are TRBV18 and TRBJ2-1; TRBD1 matches at 7 bases. Per the germline V gene, CDR1 is KGHSH and CDR2 is LQKENI. The CDR3 length is 16 residues. Losses at the gene ends were 3 bases for V and 8 bases for J; bases not matched to a gene: 13. CDR3: CASSPSRSITGDEQFF. The CDR3 region has the DNA TGTGCCAGCTCACCTTCAAGATCTATTACAGGGGATGAGCAGTTCTTC.

The chain employs TRBV5-4 and TRBJ1-1; D ambiguous. The V end was cut by 0 bases, the J end by 2 bases, with 5 bases between. The CDR3 contains 13 residues. Germline CDR1 is SGHNT and CDR2 is YYREEE (reference sequence). The CDR3 sequence is CASSLGENTEAFF. Here the CDR3 DNA reads TGTGCCAGCAGCTTGGGCGAAAACACTGAAGCTTTCTTT.

Here the CDR3 reads CASSTDRGVSEAFF. Here the CDR3 DNA reads TGTGCCAGCAGCACGGACAGGGGGGTCTCTGAAGCTTTCTTT. This sequence joins TRBV7-6 and TRBJ1-1; TRBD1 agrees at 10 bases. CDR1 is SGHVS, CDR2 FNYEAQ, per germline. V trimming: 5 bases; J trimming: 6 bases; junction bases outside the gene matches: 6. The length of the CDR3 is 14 residues.

This clone was observed a few times. V gene TRBV10-3 combines with J gene TRBJ2-2, with D perhaps matching TRBD1 or TRBD2 (5 bases each). Trimming removed 8 bases from V and 0 bases from J, with 10 bases in between. Germline loops: CDR1 ENHRY, CDR2 SYGVKD. This CDR3 region has 14 residues. For the CDR3, the DNA is TGTGCCATCGGGGACCGTGCGAACACCGGGGAGCTGTTTTTT. Its translation is CAIGDRANTGELFF.

This chain uses TRBV7-2 with TRBJ2-7; the D gene is possibly TRBD1 (5 bases). Trimming removed 5 bases from V and 0 bases from J, with 20 bases in between. Germline V gene sequence: CDR1 SGHTA, CDR2 FQGNSA. The CDR3 is made up of 17 amino acids. The CDR3 DNA follows: TGTGCCAGCAGCGACAAAGGGCAGCCAGGGTACTCCTACGAGCAGTACTTC. Protein: CASSDKGQPGYSYEQYF.

The chain is built from TRBV28 and TRBJ2-1; a possible D gene is TRBD2 (5 bases). With 2 bases removed from V and 0 bases from J, the gap between germline ends came to 17 bases. The CDR3 spans 18 residues. Germline CDR1 and CDR2: MDHEN and SYDVKM. The DNA for the CDR3 is TGTGCCAGCAGTTTAGGAGGATCAGCACTCGGCTCCTACAATGAGCAGTTCTTC. It yields the protein CASSLGGSALGSYNEQFF.

The chain couples TRBV9 to TRBJ2-2; D not certain. This CDR3 comprises 12 residues. Trimming pared 0 bases from V and 7 bases from J, leaving 4 bases between. From germline, CDR1 is SGDLS and CDR2 YYNGEE. The CDR3 nucleotides are TGTGCCAGCAGCGTAGGCGGCGGGGAGCTGTTTTTT. It codes for CASSVGGGELFF.

V gene TRBV2 combines with J gene TRBJ1-2; D is uncertain. The CDR3 is 13 residues long. CDR1 SNHLY and CDR2 FYNNEI come from the germline V gene. The ends were cut back, 11 bases at V and 6 bases at J, with 19 bases in the middle. The CDR3 spells CAPGLQQVNGYTF. DNA of the CDR3: TGTGCCCCCGGGTTACAGCAAGTAAATGGCTACACCTTC.

This clone was seen more than once but under ten times. The V and J genes are TRBV7-6 and TRBJ2-5; D possibly matches TRBD1 or TRBD2 (5 bases each). Germline lookup yields CDR1 SGHVS and CDR2 FNYEAQ. The CDR3 covers 15 residues. Trimming left V 1 base short and J 5 bases short, with 14 bases between. The CDR3 DNA reads TGTGCCAGCAGCTTAGTAGGTCAGGGCGGGGAGACCCAGTACTTC. This sequence encodes CASSLVGQGGETQYF.

This clone appeared once. V and J are TRBV7-8 and TRBJ2-7; TRBD1 matches at 7 bases. The CDR3 length is 13 residues. The V segment lost 5 bases and the J segment 7 bases; nucleotides outside the gene matches: 8. Germline V gene lookup returns CDR1 SGHVS and CDR2 FQNEAQ. The CDR3 spells CASSINRGQEQYF. The DNA for the CDR3 is TGTGCCAGCAGCATAAATCGGGGACAGGAGCAGTACTTC. Full variable domain (missing parts from reference TRBV7-8 and TRBJ2-7): GAGVSQSPRYKVAKRGQDVALRCDPISGHVSLFWYQQALGQGPEFLTYFQNEAQLDKSGLPSDRFFAERPEGSVSTLKIQRTQQEDSAVYLCASSINRGQEQYFGPGTRLTVT.

The V and J genes are TRBV7-9 and TRBJ1-2; D might be TRBD1 (5 bases). The CDR3 loop spans 13 amino acids. In germline, CDR1 is SEHNR, CDR2 FQNEAQ (reference sequence). With 2 bases removed from V and 2 bases from J, the gap between germline ends came to 6 bases. The CDR3 loop reads CASSLPGNYGYTF. The CDR3 DNA reads TGTGCCAGCAGCTTACCAGGGAACTATGGCTACACCTTC.

The chain employs TRBV29-1 and TRBJ2-5; TRBD2 is a possible D gene (6 bases). This CDR3 contains 13 residues. Deletions cut 7 bases from V and 4 bases from J, with 16 bases between. From germline, CDR1 is SQVTM and CDR2 ANQGSEA. The CDR3 region has the DNA TGCAGCGCTGGGAGGAGTGAGGGAGAGACCCAGTACTTC. Protein sequence: CSAGRSEGETQYF.

This clone has a handful of counts. The CDR3 bases are TGCGCCAGCAGCCAAGATTGGCCACCAGGGTCGGGTGGCTACACCTTC. This translates into CASSQDWPPGSGGYTF. The V call is TRBV4-1, the J call TRBJ1-2, with D maybe TRBD1 (5 bases). The CDR3 has 16 amino acids. Germline CDR1 reads MGHRA; CDR2 reads YSYEKL. V gave up 0 bases and J gave up 7 bases, with 18 bases separating them.

V gene TRBV5-1 combines with J gene TRBJ1-2; D is uncertain. V was trimmed by 6 bases and J by 6 bases, leaving 15 bases between them. The CDR3 sequence is 13 residues long. Germline CDR1 reads SGHRS; CDR2 reads YFSETQ. The CDR3 DNA is TGCGCCAGCACCACAGACGGAGTAGATGGCTACACCTTC. Its translation is CASTTDGVDGYTF.

V gene TRBV5-1 combines with J gene TRBJ1-1, with a tentative D call TRBD1 (5 bases). The CDR3 has 15 residues. The germline CDR1 and CDR2 sequences are SGHRS and YFSETQ. V dropped 0 bases and J dropped 3 bases, with 12 bases sitting between them. The CDR3 DNA sequence: TGCGCCAGCAGCTTGGGGGTTGGCAGGGACACTGAAGCTTTCTTT. Translation gives CASSLGVGRDTEAFF.

This chain uses TRBV27 with TRBJ2-1; 13 nucleotides line up with TRBD2. The V and J ends lost 3 bases and 1 base, in that order; junction bases with no gene match: 0. Per germline, CDR1 MNHEY and CDR2 SMNVEV (reference sequence). The CDR3 spans 16 residues. The CDR3 DNA sequence: TGTGCCAGCAGTTTGGGACTAGCGGGATCCTACAATGAGCAGTTCTTC. Protein product: CASSLGLAGSYNEQFF.

The chain employs TRBV7-9 and TRBJ2-1, with 7 bases fitting TRBD2. This CDR3 is 14 amino acids long. V trimming: 6 bases; J trimming: 9 bases; junction bases outside the gene matches: 11. Germline V lookup: CDR1 SEHNR, CDR2 FQNEAQ (reference sequence). The CDR3 spells CASRLPGLEAEQFF. For the CDR3, the DNA is TGTGCCAGCAGATTACCTGGACTAGAGGCTGAGCAGTTCTTC.

The sample holds a few counts of this clone. The chain is built from TRBV7-8 and TRBJ1-5; D is unresolved. The CDR3 covers 14 residues. V lost 2 bases to trimming and J lost 2 bases, with 7 bases between them. The germline V gene has CDR1 SGHVS and CDR2 FQNEAQ. CDR3 protein: CASSLTKRNQPQHF. The CDR3 DNA reads as TGTGCCAGCAGCTTAACCAAACGCAATCAGCCCCAGCATTTT.

Remarks on this clone: The sample has other DNA sequences that encode this CDR3 too. The gene calls are TRBV12-3 or TRBV12-4 and TRBJ2-7, with no clear D. Trimming removed 2 bases from V and 4 bases from J, with 3 bases in between. There are 11 residues in the CDR3. CDR3: CASSLLYEQYF. CDR3 nucleotide sequence: TGTGCCAGCAGTTTACTTTACGAGCAGTACTTC.